Listed below are T cell receptor beta chains from one sample, sequenced in a study of a mutant IDH1 vaccine in newly diagnosed glioma. The assay was immunoSEQ multiplex PCR, and TCRdb's table has in-frame clones only and misses some. Of 45,000 to 55,000 clones in the sample, 78% were seen once. The antigens these receptors bind are not known. The starting material was PBMCs, obtained from a glioma patient whose treatment included an IDH1 peptide vaccine. The receptors were gathered from a woman between 40 and 55 years old with glioma. Each CDR3 is given without its conserved first and last residue.

TRBV18	TRBJ2-6	ASSPYSGANVLT
TRBV5-1	TRBJ2-5	ASSLGERQETQY
TRBV4-3	TRBJ1-2	ASSQGEGVVLDGYT
TRBV30	TRBJ1-1	AGSRMNTEAF
TRBV6-5	TRBJ1-1	ASSYSMGGTEAF
TRBV6-5	TRBJ2-7	ATRNSGYEQY
TRBV14	TRBJ2-5	ASSPFGETQY
TRBV5-4	TRBJ1-4	ASSQLGQGNEKLF
TRBV10-2	TRBJ2-1	ASSVAILNEQF
TRBV2	TRBJ1-1	ASSESWTEAF
TRBV6-1	TRBJ1-5	ASRADGAHQPQH
TRBV2	TRBJ2-1	ASSEQRYNEQF
TRBV29-1	TRBJ1-1	SVGGLQEAF
TRBV30	TRBJ2-3	AWSHSLAGGDTQY
TRBV6-5	TRBJ1-3	ASSTSTGAGNTIY
TRBV7-8	TRBJ2-2	ASSDTGGATTGELF
TRBV7-6	TRBJ2-2	ASSLTGKGRELF
TRBV9	TRBJ2-1	ASSQEGSYNEQF
TRBV9	TRBJ1-2	ASSVEVGGANGYT
TRBV7-8	TRBJ2-3	ASTQNTGTDTQY
TRBV21-1	TRBJ1-6	ASSKGSKVTRSPLH
TRBV5-4	TRBJ2-3	ASSSRAGDPTQY
TRBV5-1	TRBJ1-1	ASSFATGPLIGNTEAF
TRBV4-1	TRBJ2-7	ASSQDREGLLAGAKGEQY
TRBV7-2	TRBJ2-7	ASSLVAYEQY
TRBV5-1	TRBJ2-5	ASSLLGARETQY
TRBV7-8	TRBJ1-2	ASSLEQAYGYT
TRBV9	TRBJ1-1	ASSVEGDTEAF
TRBV7-9	TRBJ2-7	ASRLGWNEQY
TRBV5-5	TRBJ2-7	ASSLESSRIYEQY
TRBV30	TRBJ1-1	AWSEGPEAF
TRBV6-5	TRBJ1-1	ASSPRGGNTEAF
TRBV19	TRBJ2-5	ASTGTRGGETQY
TRBV6-1	TRBJ2-3	ASTMGSSDTQY
TRBV10-3	TRBJ1-3	ASTGFSGNTIY
TRBV18	TRBJ2-5	ASSPGLPRGTQY
TRBV30	TRBJ2-4	AWSVTAKNIQY
TRBV4-2	TRBJ2-2	ASSQESIAGGGGELF
TRBV6-5	TRBJ1-5	ASSSLGAGNQPQH
TRBV5-1	TRBJ2-7	ASSSPQGYEQY
TRBV30	TRBJ2-1	AWRLRGGQGLYNEQF